In its sample, the clone carrying this TCR beta chain was seen once. Its antigen is as yet unknown. The data were obtained in a study of shared clonotypes between healthy human individuals. Replicate PCRs run on unsorted PBMC used 250 to 350 ng DNA, which was approximately 29,000 T cell genomes. The assay was immunoSEQ multiplex PCR, and TCRdb's table has in-frame clones only and misses some. The sample lists 450,000 to 550,000 clones; about four fifths were seen once. The CDR3 is made up of 17 amino acids. Per the germline V gene, CDR1 is SGHVS and CDR2 is FQNEAQ. The V gene lost 0 bases and the J gene lost 2 bases, with 16 bases spanning the gap. Broader study findings: In having few donors, the study represented limited genetic and exposure-history diversity.

The sequence was collected from a woman aged 40 to 50 in good health. Some clones in this sample may be carry-over from other donors' samples. The gene calls are TRBV7-8 and TRBJ2-5, with D tentatively TRBD2 (5 bases). The sequencing sample was made of PBMCs. CDR3 in amino acids: CASSLAIGSGGQETQYF. The CDR3 DNA reads TGTGCCAGCAGCTTAGCGATCGGGTCAGGAGGACAAGAGACCCAGTACTTC.